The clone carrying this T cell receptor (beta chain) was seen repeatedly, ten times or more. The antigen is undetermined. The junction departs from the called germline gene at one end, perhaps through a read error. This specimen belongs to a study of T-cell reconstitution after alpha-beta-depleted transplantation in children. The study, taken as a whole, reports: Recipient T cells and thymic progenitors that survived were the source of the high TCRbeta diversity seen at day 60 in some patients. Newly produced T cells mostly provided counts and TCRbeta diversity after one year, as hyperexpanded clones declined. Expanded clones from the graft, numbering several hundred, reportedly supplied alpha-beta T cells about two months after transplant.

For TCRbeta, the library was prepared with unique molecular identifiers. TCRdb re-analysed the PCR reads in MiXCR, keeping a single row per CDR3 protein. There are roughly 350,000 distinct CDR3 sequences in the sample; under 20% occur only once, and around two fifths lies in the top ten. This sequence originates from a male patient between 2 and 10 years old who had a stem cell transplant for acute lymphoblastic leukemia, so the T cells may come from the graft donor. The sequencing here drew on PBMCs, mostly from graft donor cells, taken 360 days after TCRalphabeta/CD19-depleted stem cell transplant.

The CDR3: CASSLSPYEQYF. CDR3 in DNA: TGCGCCAGCAGCTTGAGTCCCTACGAGCAGTACTTC. This chain connects TRBV28 to TRBJ2-7; the D is unclear. CDR3 size: 12 residues. The germline V gene has CDR1 MDHEN and CDR2 SYDVKM.